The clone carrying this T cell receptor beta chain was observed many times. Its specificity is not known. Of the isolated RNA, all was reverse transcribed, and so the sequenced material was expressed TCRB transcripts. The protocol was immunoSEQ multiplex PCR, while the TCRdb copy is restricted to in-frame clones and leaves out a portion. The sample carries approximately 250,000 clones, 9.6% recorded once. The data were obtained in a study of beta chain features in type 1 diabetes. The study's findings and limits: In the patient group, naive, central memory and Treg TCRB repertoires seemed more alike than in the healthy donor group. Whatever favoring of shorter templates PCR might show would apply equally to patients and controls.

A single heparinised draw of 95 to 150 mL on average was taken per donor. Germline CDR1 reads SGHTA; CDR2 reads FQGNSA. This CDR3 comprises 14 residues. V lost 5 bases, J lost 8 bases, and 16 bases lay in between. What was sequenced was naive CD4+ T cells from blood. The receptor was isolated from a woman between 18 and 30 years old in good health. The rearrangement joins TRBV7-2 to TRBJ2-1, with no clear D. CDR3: CASSRLMRSDEQFF. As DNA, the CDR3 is TGTGCCAGCAGCCGCCTGATGAGGTCCGATGAGCAGTTCTTC.